Listed below are T cell receptor beta chains from one sample, sequenced in a study of T cell clones after liver transplantation. The assay was immunoSEQ multiplex PCR, and TCRdb's table has in-frame clones only and misses some. Of just over 80,000 clones listed, 70% to 85% are singletons. Sequenced here: CD4+ T cells from blood, sampled 45 to 46 months after liver transplant. The receptors were gathered from a human patient who received a liver transplant. The graft donor may be the source of some T cells. Each CDR3 is given with its conserved first and last residue. The D gene is left open where the match is weak. Only part of the rows carry a size: once, few, many, or a class if the clone is expanded.

>TRBJ2-5|TRBV4-1|TRBD2|NA
TGCGCCAGCAGCCAAGATATGGGGACTAACCAAGAGACCCAGTACTTC
CASSQDMGTNQETQYF
>TRBJ1-1|TRBV18|NA|NA
TGTGCCAGCTCCCCTCGGGAGGGGATGAACACTGAAGCTTTCTTT
CASSPREGMNTEAFF
>TRBJ2-7|TRBV5-1|NA|NA
TGCGCCAGCAGCTTGAGCGTAACAGGCGAAATCTACGAGCAGTACTTC
CASSLSVTGEIYEQYF
>TRBJ2-1|TRBV6-6|NA|NA
TGTGCCAGCAGTTACTCTAGGGTATACAATGAGCAGTTCTTC
CASSYSRVYNEQFF
>TRBJ1-5|TRBV19|NA|NA
TGTGCCAGTACATCAAGGGGGGCCGCCTATCAGCCCCAGCATTTT
CASTSRGAAYQPQHF
>TRBJ1-2|TRBV28|NA|NA
TGTGCCAGCAGGCCACAGGGCAGGGCGTCCTATGGCTACACCTTC
CASRPQGRASYGYTF
>TRBJ1-1|TRBV14|NA|few
TGTGCCAGCAGCCAAGACAGGAACACTGAAGCTTTCTTT
CASSQDRNTEAFF
>TRBJ2-1|TRBV28|TRBD1|NA
TGTGCCACCCTTCGCCGAGGGGGCCTTAATGAGCAGTTCTTC
CATLRRGGLNEQFF
>TRBJ2-3|TRBV19|TRBD1|NA
TGTGCCAGTAGTATTTGGACAGGGGGAGGAGATACGCAGTATTTT
CASSIWTGGGDTQYF
>TRBJ1-1|TRBV6-6|NA|NA
TGTGCCAGCAGTTACTCGCAGGGGAACACTGAAGCTTTCTTT
CASSYSQGNTEAFF
>TRBJ2-3|TRBV7-3|TRBD1|NA
TGTGCCAGCAGCGTACTCCGGGACAGGGGGCGCAAAACAGATACGCAGTATTTT
CASSVLRDRGRKTDTQYF
>TRBJ1-1|TRBV27|NA|NA
TGTGCCAGCAGTTTATCTCGGGGGACGAACACTGAAGCTTTCTTT
CASSLSRGTNTEAFF
>TRBJ2-7|TRBV5-4|NA|NA
TGTGCCAGCAGCTTGGGCAGGGCGAAATACGAGCAGTACTTC
CASSLGRAKYEQYF
>TRBJ1-1|TRBV9|NA|NA
TGTGCCAGCAGCGTAGATACTTGGAACACTGAAGCTTTCTTT
CASSVDTWNTEAFF
>TRBJ1-1|TRBV7-8|NA|few
TGTGCCAGCAGCTCAGGGGAGGGGGTCACTGAAGCTTTCTTT
CASSSGEGVTEAFF
>TRBJ2-7|TRBV7-8|NA|NA
TGTGCCAGCAGCTTAGAGAGGTCCGAGCAGTACTTC
CASSLERSEQYF
>TRBJ1-5|TRBV23-1|NA|NA
TGCGCCACCCCGTCGGGGGTTAATAGCAATCAGCCCCAGCATTTT
CATPSGVNSNQPQHF
>TRBJ2-5|TRBV5-5|TRBD2|few
TGTGCCAGCAGTACGGGACTAGCGGGATCAGAGACCCAGTACTTC
CASSTGLAGSETQYF
>TRBJ1-2|TRBV30|NA|once
TGTGCCTGGAGTAGTACCGGGGGCCATGGCTACACCTTC
CAWSSTGGHGYTF
>TRBJ1-3|TRBV9|NA|NA
TGTGCCAGCAGTGCCGCGGGGGTGCTACTTGGAAACACCATATATTTT
CASSAAGVLLGNTIYF
>TRBJ1-2|TRBV7-8|NA|NA
TGTGCCAGCAGCTTACCGGGTGGGGGGAGTAGCTACACCTTC
CASSLPGGGSSYTF
>TRBJ2-5|TRBV28|NA|NA
TGTGCCAGCAGTTTCGGCGCGTACCAAGAGACCCAGTACTTC
CASSFGAYQETQYF
>TRBJ1-2|TRBV5-1|TRBD1|NA
TGCGCCAGCAGCCGAATGGACAGGGGGAAATATGGCTACACCTTC
CASSRMDRGKYGYTF
>TRBJ2-2|TRBV29-1|TRBD2|NA
TGCAGCGGTTCTAGCGGGAGGTCGAACACCGGGGAGCTGTTTTTT
CSGSSGRSNTGELFF
>TRBJ1-2|TRBV6-6|NA|NA
TGTGCCAGCAGTTACACCTCCCTGGGTGACTACACCTTC
CASSYTSLGDYTF
>TRBJ1-1|TRBV15|TRBD1|NA
TGTGCCACCAGCAACCTGGACAGGTTCGCCACTGAAGCTTTCTTT
CATSNLDRFATEAFF
>TRBJ1-1|TRBV6-1|TRBD1|few
TGTGCCAGCAGTGAAAGGGGGTTGGGACAGGGGCGTACTGAAGCTTTCTTT
CASSERGLGQGRTEAFF
>TRBJ2-3|TRBV28|TRBD2|NA
TGTGCCAGCAGGTTATTCGGGGCGGGAGTAGATACGCAGTATTTT
CASRLFGAGVDTQYF
>TRBJ1-1|TRBV6-6|NA|few
TGTGCCAGCAGGCTGACAGGAGCTAACACTGAAGCTTTCTTT
CASRLTGANTEAFF
>TRBJ1-2|TRBV28|NA|few
TGTGCCAGCAACGTTTTGGGGCTCAGGGGCCATGGCTACACCTTC
CASNVLGLRGHGYTF
>TRBJ2-7|TRBV6-5|TRBD1|medium-sized
TGTGCCAGCAGCCTTAACAGGGGAAGCTCCTACGAGCAGTACTTC
CASSLNRGSSYEQYF
>TRBJ1-1|TRBV9|TRBD1|NA
TGTGCCAGCAGCGTCTCAGGACAGGGAGAGTTTTGGAACACTGAAGCTTTCTTT
CASSVSGQGEFWNTEAFF
>TRBJ2-7|TRBV6-5|TRBD2|NA
TGTGCCAGCAGGACCCCGGGACTAGCGGGCGAGCAGTACTTC
CASRTPGLAGEQYF
>TRBJ2-4|TRBV29-1|TRBD2|few
TGCAGCGTTCGGACTAGCGGGAGGGCCTTGGACATTCAGTACTTC
CSVRTSGRALDIQYF
>TRBJ2-5|TRBV7-2|NA|NA
TGTGCCAGCAGTTTTAAGTACAGGCCCCAAGAGACCCAGTACTTC
CASSFKYRPQETQYF
>TRBJ2-5|TRBV5-1|TRBD2|NA
TGCGCCAGCAGCCCCGGGGGACTAGCGGGAAGTGCAGAGACCCAGTACTTC
CASSPGGLAGSAETQYF
>TRBJ1-5|TRBV11-3|NA|NA
TGTGCCAGCAGCCTTGGGCATAGCAATCAGCCCCAGCATTTT
CASSLGHSNQPQHF
>TRBJ1-1|TRBV10-1|NA|NA
TGCGCCAGCAGTGAGGGAGAGGGCATGAACACTGAAGCTTTCTTT
CASSEGEGMNTEAFF
>TRBJ2-7|TRBV5-1|NA|NA
TGCGCCAGCAGCATAGGAAGGGTCTCCGAGCAGTACTTC
CASSIGRVSEQYF
>TRBJ2-5|TRBV6-6|NA|NA
TGTGCCAGCAGTTCGCAGGGCCAAGAGACCCAGTACTTC
CASSSQGQETQYF
>TRBJ1-4|TRBV4-2|NA|NA
TGTGCCAGCAGCCAAGTACAGCATCCAAATGAAAAACTGTTTTTT
CASSQVQHPNEKLFF
>TRBJ2-5|TRBV28|TRBD2|NA
TGTGCCAGCAGTTGGGGGGGGACTAGCGGGAGAACGGAGACCCAGTACTTC
CASSWGGTSGRTETQYF
>TRBJ2-4|TRBV5-1|NA|NA
TGCGCCAGCAGCCCCCCGGGGTTAGCCAAAAACATTCAGTACTTC
CASSPPGLAKNIQYF
>TRBJ2-7|TRBV18|TRBD1|NA
TGTGCCAGCTCACCATCCGGGACAGGGACATCCGAGCAGTACTTC
CASSPSGTGTSEQYF
>TRBJ1-4|TRBV28|NA|NA
TGTGCCAGCAGTCCGAGTACAGGGTCAGGAGAAAAACTGTTTTTT
CASSPSTGSGEKLFF
>TRBJ1-2|TRBV7-2|NA|NA
TGTGCCAGCAGCTTAGCGCTGGGGGTCTTTCGGCGCGGCAACTATGGCTACACCTTC
CASSLALGVFRRGNYGYTF
>TRBJ2-6|TRBV5-5|NA|NA
TGTGCCAGCACCCTATGGGAGGCTGGGGCCAACGTCCTGACTTTC
CASTLWEAGANVLTF
>TRBJ2-1|TRBV18|TRBD2|NA
TGTGCCAGCTCACCGAGACTAGCGGCAGAAAACAATGAGCAGTTCTTC
CASSPRLAAENNEQFF
>TRBJ1-4|TRBV9|NA|NA
TGTGCCAGCAGCCCCCAGACCACTAATGAAAAACTGTTTTTT
CASSPQTTNEKLFF
>TRBJ1-5|TRBV4-2|TRBD1|NA
TGTGCCAGCAGCTATCCCACAGGGGGCCCGATGGGGAGCAATCAGCCCCAGCATTTT
CASSYPTGGPMGSNQPQHF
>TRBJ2-3|TRBV7-2|NA|NA
TGTGCCAGCAGCTCAGACGGGCGAAATACGCAGTATTTT
CASSSDGRNTQYF